Here is one T cell receptor (beta chain) with its context. Produced via immunoSEQ multiplex PCR; TCRdb's table is partial and in-frame only. The sample consists of 35,000 to 45,000 clones, approximately 89% of them appearing once. The data derive from a study of T cell changes during pregnancy in multiple sclerosis. Germline V CDR1 and CDR2: SGHTS, YDEGEE. This CDR3 contains 19 residues. Unmatched junction bases numbered 8, after V lost 4 bases and J lost 0 bases. Sample: CD4+ T cells from peripheral blood mononuclear cells, taken after pregnancy. The source of this sequence is a female donor in good health, enrolled as a control in a pregnancy study. This rearrangement joins TRBV5-8 to TRBJ2-1; 15 bases match TRBD2. CDR3 sequence: CASSPGTSGRYRSYNEQFF. The DNA of the CDR3 is TGTGCCAGCAGCCCCGGGACTAGCGGGAGGTACCGCTCCTACAATGAGCAGTTCTTC.